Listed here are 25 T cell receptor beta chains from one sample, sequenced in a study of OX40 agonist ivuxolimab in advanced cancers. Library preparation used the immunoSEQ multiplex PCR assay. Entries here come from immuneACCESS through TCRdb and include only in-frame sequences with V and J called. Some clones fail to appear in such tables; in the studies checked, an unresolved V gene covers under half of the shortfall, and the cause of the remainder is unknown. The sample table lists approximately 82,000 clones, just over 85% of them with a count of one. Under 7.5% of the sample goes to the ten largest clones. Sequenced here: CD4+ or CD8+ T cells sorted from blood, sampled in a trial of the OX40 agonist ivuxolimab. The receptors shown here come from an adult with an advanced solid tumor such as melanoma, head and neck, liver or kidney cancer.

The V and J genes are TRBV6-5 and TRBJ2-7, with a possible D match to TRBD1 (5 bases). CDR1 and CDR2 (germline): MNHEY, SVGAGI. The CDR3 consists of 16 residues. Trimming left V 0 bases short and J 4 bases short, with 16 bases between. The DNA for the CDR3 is TGTGCCAGCAGTTACTCGTCTTGGCAGGGTAGATACGAGCAGTACTTC. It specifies CASSYSSWQGRYEQYF.

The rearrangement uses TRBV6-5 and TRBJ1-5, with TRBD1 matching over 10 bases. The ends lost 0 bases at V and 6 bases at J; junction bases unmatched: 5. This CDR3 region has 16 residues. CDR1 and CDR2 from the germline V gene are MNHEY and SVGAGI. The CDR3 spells CASSYSGQGDSQPQHF. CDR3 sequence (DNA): TGTGCCAGCAGTTACTCAGGACAGGGGGATAGTCAGCCCCAGCATTTT.

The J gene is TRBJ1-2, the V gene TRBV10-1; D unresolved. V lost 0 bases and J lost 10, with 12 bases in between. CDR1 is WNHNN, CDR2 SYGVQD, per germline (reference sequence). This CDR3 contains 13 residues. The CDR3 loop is CASSESPGSDYTF. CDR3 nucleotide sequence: TGCGCCAGCAGTGAGTCCCCGGGATCGGACTACACCTTC.

CDR3 bases: TGTGCCAGCAGAAGACAGGGAGAACAAAAACTGTTTTTT. Its translation: CASRRQGEQKLFF. V and J are TRBV7-2 and TRBJ1-4; 7 bases align to TRBD1. There are 13 residues in the CDR3. The J segment lost 9 bases and the V segment lost 6 bases, leaving 7 bases of the junction unmatched. Per the germline V gene, CDR1 is SGHTA and CDR2 is FQGNSA. Looking up the rest from reference TRBV7-2 and TRBJ1-4 gives the full variable domain: GAGVSQSPSNKVTEKGKDVELRCDPISGHTALYWYRQSLGQGLEFLIYFQGNSAPDKSGLPSDRFSAERTGGSVSTLTIQRTQQEDSAVYLCASRRQGEQKLFFGSGTQLSVL.

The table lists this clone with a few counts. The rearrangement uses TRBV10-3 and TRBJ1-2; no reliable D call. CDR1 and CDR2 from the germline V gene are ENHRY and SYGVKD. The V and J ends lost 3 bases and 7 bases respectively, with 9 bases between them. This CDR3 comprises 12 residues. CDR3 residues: CAISEEGFGYTF. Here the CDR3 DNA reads TGTGCCATCAGTGAAGAGGGATTTGGCTACACCTTC.

DNA for the CDR3: TGTGCCAGCAGCTTGTTCGGGGAATCCGGCTACACCTTC. Protein product: CASSLFGESGYTF. The chain links TRBV6-1 to TRBJ1-2; D is uncertain. The CDR3 totals 13 residues. Per germline, CDR1 MNHNS and CDR2 SASEGT. V was pared by 6 bases and J by 8 bases, with 16 bases between.

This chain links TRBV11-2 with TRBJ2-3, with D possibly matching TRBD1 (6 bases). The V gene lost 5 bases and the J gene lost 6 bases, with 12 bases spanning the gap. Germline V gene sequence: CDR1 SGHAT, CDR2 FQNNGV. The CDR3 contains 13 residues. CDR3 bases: TGTGCCAGCAGCCCCGGACAGTCCGATACGCAGTATTTT. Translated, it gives CASSPGQSDTQYF.

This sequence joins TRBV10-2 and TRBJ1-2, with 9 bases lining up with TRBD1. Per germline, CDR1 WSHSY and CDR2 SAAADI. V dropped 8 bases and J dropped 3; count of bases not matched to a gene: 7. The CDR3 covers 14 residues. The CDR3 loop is CASRGGQGYYGYTF. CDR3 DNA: TGCGCCAGCCGGGGGGGACAGGGCTACTATGGCTACACCTTC.

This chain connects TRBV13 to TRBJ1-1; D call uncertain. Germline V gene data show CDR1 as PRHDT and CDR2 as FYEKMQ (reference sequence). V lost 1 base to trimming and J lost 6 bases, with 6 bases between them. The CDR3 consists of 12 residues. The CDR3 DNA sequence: TGTGCCAGCAGCTTAGAAACCGCTGAAGCTTTCTTT. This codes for CASSLETAEAFF.

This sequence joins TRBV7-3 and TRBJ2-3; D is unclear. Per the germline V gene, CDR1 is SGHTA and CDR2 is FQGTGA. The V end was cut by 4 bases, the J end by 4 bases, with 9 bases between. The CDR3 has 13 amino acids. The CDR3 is CASSSEPADTQYF. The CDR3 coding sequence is TGTGCCAGCAGCTCCGAACCGGCAGATACGCAGTATTTT. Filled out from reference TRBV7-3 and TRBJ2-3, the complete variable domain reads GAGVSQTPSNKVTEKGKYVELRCDPISGHTALYWYRQSLGQGPEFLIYFQGTGAADDSGLPNDRFFAVRPEGSVSTLKIQRTERGDSAVYLCASSSEPADTQYFGPGTRLTVL.

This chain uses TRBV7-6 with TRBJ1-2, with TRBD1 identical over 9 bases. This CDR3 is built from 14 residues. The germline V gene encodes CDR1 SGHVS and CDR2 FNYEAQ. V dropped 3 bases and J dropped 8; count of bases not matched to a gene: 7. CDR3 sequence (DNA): TGTGCCAGCAGCTTGGCCCTGGGACAGGGCGGCTACACCTTC. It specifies CASSLALGQGGYTF.

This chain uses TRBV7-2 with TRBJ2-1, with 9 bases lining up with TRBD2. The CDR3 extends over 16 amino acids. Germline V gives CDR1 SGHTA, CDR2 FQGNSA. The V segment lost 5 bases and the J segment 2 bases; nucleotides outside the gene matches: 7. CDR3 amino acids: CASSVLAGAAYNEQFF. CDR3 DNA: TGTGCCAGCAGCGTGTTAGCGGGAGCGGCCTACAATGAGCAGTTCTTC.

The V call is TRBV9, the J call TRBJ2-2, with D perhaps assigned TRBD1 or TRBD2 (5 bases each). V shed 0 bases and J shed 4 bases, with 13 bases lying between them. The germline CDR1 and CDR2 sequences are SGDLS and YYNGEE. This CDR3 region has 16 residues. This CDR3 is CASSVAPRAGTGELFF. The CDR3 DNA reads TGTGCCAGCAGCGTAGCTCCCAGGGCGGGCACCGGGGAGCTGTTTTTT.

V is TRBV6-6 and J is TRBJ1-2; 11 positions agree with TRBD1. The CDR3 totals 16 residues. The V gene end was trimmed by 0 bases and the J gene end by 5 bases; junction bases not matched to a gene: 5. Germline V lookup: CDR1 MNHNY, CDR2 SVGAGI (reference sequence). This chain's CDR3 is CASSYSRDRGEYGYTF. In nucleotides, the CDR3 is TGTGCCAGCAGTTACTCGAGGGACAGGGGGGAGTATGGCTACACCTTC.

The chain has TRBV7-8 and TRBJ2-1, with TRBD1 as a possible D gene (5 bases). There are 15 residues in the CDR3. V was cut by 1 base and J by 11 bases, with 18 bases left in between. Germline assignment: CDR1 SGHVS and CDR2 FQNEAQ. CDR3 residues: CASSLVQASPMKQFF. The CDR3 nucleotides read TGTGCCAGCAGCTTAGTACAGGCCTCTCCAATGAAGCAGTTCTTC.

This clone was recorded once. The CDR3 loop is CASSSEYLAQYF. CDR3 coding DNA: TGTGCCAGCAGCTCAGAGTACCTGGCGCAGTATTTT. The chain joins TRBV11-2 to TRBJ2-3, with D hard to call. This CDR3 has 12 residues. Germline CDR1 is SGHAT and CDR2 is FQNNGV. Trimming cost V 4 bases and J 10 bases, with 12 bases left between them.

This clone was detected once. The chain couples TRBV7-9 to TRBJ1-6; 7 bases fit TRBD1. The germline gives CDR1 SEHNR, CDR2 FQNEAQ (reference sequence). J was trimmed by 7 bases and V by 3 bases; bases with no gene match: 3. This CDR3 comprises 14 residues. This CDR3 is CASSFGQENSPLHF. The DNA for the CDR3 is TGTGCCAGCAGCTTTGGACAGGAAAATTCACCCCTCCACTTT.

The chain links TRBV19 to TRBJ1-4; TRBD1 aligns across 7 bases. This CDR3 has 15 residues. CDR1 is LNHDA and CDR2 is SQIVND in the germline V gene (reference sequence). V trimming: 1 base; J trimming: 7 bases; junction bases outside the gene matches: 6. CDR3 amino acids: CASSIADRASEKLFF. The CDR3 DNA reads TGTGCCAGTAGTATAGCCGACAGGGCTTCTGAAAAACTGTTTTTT.

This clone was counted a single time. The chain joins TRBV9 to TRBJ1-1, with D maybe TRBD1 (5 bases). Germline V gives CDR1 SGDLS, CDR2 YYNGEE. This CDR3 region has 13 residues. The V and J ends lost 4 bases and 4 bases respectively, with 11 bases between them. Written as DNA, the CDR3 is TGTGCCAGCAGCCTCGGGGGACCCACTGAAGCTTTCTTT. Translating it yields CASSLGGPTEAFF.

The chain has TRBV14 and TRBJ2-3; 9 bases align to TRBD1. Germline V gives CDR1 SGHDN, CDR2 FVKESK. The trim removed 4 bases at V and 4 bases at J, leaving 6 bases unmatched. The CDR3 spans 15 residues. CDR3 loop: CASSRGQGVSDTQYF. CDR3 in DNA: TGTGCCAGCAGCCGGGGACAGGGAGTCTCAGATACGCAGTATTTT.

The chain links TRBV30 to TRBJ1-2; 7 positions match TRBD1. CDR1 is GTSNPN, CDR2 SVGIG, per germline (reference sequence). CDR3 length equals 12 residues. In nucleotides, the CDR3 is TGTGTTATACAGGGGAGAGACTATGGCTACACCTTC. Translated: CVIQGRDYGYTF.

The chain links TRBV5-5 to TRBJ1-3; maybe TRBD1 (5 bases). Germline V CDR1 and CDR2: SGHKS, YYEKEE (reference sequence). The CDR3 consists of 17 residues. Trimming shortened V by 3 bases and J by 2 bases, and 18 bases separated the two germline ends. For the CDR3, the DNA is TGTGCCAGCAGCTCTCTACCCGGCAAGGGACCTGGAAACACCATATATTTT. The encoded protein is CASSSLPGKGPGNTIYF.

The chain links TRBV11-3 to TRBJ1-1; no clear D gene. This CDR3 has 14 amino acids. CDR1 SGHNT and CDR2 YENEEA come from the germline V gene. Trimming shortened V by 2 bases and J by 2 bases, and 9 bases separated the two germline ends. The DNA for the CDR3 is TGTGCCAGCAGCTTACATTGGGCAAACACTGAAGCTTTCTTT. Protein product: CASSLHWANTEAFF.

CDR3 sequence (DNA): TGTGCCAGCAGCTTAAGGGTCGAGCAGTACTTC. Translating it yields CASSLRVEQYF. The chain has TRBV7-9 and TRBJ2-7; no firm D call. The germline V gene encodes CDR1 SEHNR and CDR2 FQNEAQ (reference sequence). V lost 2 bases, J lost 6 bases, and 5 bases lay in between. There are 11 residues in the CDR3.

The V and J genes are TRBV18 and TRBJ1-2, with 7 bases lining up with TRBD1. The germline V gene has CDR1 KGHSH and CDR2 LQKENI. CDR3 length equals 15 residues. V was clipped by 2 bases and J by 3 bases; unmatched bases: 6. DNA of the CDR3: TGTGCCAGCTCACCATCAGCAGGGGGGCACTATGGCTACACCTTC. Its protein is CASSPSAGGHYGYTF. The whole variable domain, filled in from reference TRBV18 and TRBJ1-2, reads NAGVMQNPRHLVRRRGQEARLRCSPMKGHSHVYWYRQLPEEGLKFMVYLQKENIIDESGMPKERFSAEFPKEGPSILRIQQVVRGDSAAYFCASSPSAGGHYGYTFGSGTRLTVV.